The 3 T cell receptor beta chains listed next were all sequenced from one sample in a study of naive and memory T cell subsets (dated by TCRdb to the late 2010s). Library construction relied on 5' RACE. The sequencer was an Illumina MiSeq. For the blood and skin samples, TCR RNA was reverse transcribed with SuperScript IV using primers for the alpha and beta constant regions. TCRdb handled the public reads itself, with Q25 trimming in fastp and clone calling in MiXCR, and kept productive beta chains. Duplicate CDR3 protein sequences are folded into a single record with the most common DNA and genes. The sample table shows approximately 22,000 distinct CDR3 sequences, and over 3.5% are seen once. Jointly, the top ten make up 6.5% to 8% of the sample. For whole blood analysis, over 2 ml of peripheral blood was collected from healthy adult volunteers into Tempus tubes, and RNA was extracted following the manufacturer's instructions.

The receptor set was obtained from a male donor in good health.

There are many counts of this clonotype. DNA for the CDR3: TGTGCCAGCAGGAGACAGGGTTCTGTGTACGAGCAGTACTTC. Residues: CASRRQGSVYEQYF. V gene TRBV6-6 combines with J gene TRBJ2-7, with 7 bases lining up with TRBD1. Germline values: CDR1 MNHNY, CDR2 SVGAGI (reference sequence). After removal of 6 bases from V and 4 bases from J, the junction contained 9 bases not matched to a gene. This CDR3 comprises 14 residues.

This clonotype was observed a few times. The J gene is TRBJ2-4, the V gene TRBV6-2 or TRBV6-3; D is perhaps TRBD1 or TRBD2 (6 bases each). The CDR3 has 17 amino acids. The germline CDR1 and CDR2 sequences are MNHEY and SVGEGT. With 7 bases removed from V and 0 bases from J, the gap between germline ends came to 19 bases. The chain's CDR3 is CASNSGDTPIAKNIQYF. The CDR3 coding sequence is TGTGCCAGCAATTCGGGGGACACCCCAATAGCCAAAAACATTCAGTACTTC.

This clonotype has at least ten counts. This sequence joins TRBV18 and TRBJ1-6; no clear D gene. The CDR3 covers 15 residues. V gave up 1 base and J gave up 9 bases, with 13 bases separating them. CDR1 and CDR2 (germline): KGHSH, LQKENI. The CDR3 DNA reads TGTGCCAGCTCACCACAAGACTCCGGGAGTTCACCCCTCCACTTT. It is translated as CASSPQDSGSSPLHF. The full variable domain, completed using reference TRBV18 and TRBJ1-6, is NAGVMQNPRHLVRRRGQEARLRCSPMKGHSHVYWYRQLPEEGLKFMVYLQKENIIDESGMPKERFSAEFPKEGPSILRIQQVVRGDSAAYFCASSPQDSGSSPLHFGNGTRLTVT.